Each of the 17 T cell receptor beta chains below was sequenced from the same sample in a study of cytomegalovirus exposure and HLA in healthy donors. The PCR made use of 60 Vbeta and 13 Jbeta primers. Sequencing was performed with immunoSEQ multiplex PCR; in TCRdb, only in-frame clones are kept and a portion is missing. The sample includes over 120,000 clones, about four fifths seen only once; the top ten take 4.5%. Sequenced material: PBMCs. Receptors were obtained from a man in his forties in good health and CMV-seronegative.

The chain uses TRBV7-8 and TRBJ2-2; D may be TRBD1 (6 bases). Germline V gene lookup returns CDR1 SGHVS and CDR2 FQNEAQ. Deletions cut 11 bases from V and 7 bases from J, with 17 bases between. The CDR3 extends over 13 amino acids. Here the CDR3 reads CAGETGMGGELFF. CDR3 bases: TGTGCCGGGGAAACAGGGATGGGCGGGGAGCTGTTTTTT. Variable domain in full (rest from reference TRBV7-8 and TRBJ2-2): GAGVSQSPRYKVAKRGQDVALRCDPISGHVSLFWYQQALGQGPEFLTYFQNEAQLDKSGLPSDRFFAERPEGSVSTLKIQRTQQEDSAVYLCAGETGMGGELFFGEGSRLTVL.

The rearrangement links TRBV10-1 to TRBJ2-1, with D perhaps matching TRBD1 (6 bases). The V gene's germline CDR1 is WNHNN and CDR2 SYGVQD (reference sequence). This CDR3 has 15 residues. V was trimmed by 0 bases and J by 6 bases, leaving 12 bases between them. The CDR3 DNA reads as TGCGCCAGCAGTGAGTCCAGGGGCCAGGGCAATGAGCAGTTCTTC. Translated: CASSESRGQGNEQFF.

V usage is TRBV19 and J usage is TRBJ1-2; tentatively, D is TRBD1 (6 bases). V was clipped by 6 bases and J by 5 bases, with 10 bases between them. The CDR3 extends over 12 amino acids. Germline CDR1 is LNHDA and CDR2 is SQIVND (reference sequence). Written as DNA, the CDR3 is TGTGCCAGTAGAGGACAGCCGTATGGCTACACCTTC. It translates to CASRGQPYGYTF.

V and J are TRBV19 and TRBJ2-7, with 10 bases identical to TRBD1. This CDR3 has 13 residues. Unmatched junction bases numbered 6, after V lost 9 bases and J lost 4 bases. Germline loops: CDR1 LNHDA, CDR2 SQIVND (reference sequence). The CDR3, as DNA: TGTGCCAGGGGACAGGGGTTCGTGTACGAGCAGTACTTC. Protein product: CARGQGFVYEQYF.

This rearrangement joins TRBV5-4 to TRBJ2-1, with 13 bases identical to TRBD2. V gave up 8 bases and J gave up 3 bases; unmatched junction bases: 5. Germline V gene lookup returns CDR1 SGHNT and CDR2 YYREEE (reference sequence). This CDR3 has 15 amino acids. The chain's CDR3 is CASTSGGALYNEQFF. The CDR3 region has the DNA TGTGCCAGTACTAGCGGGGGGGCCCTCTACAATGAGCAGTTCTTC. Supplemented by reference TRBV5-4 and TRBJ2-1, the full variable domain reads ETGVTQSPTHLIKTRGQQVTLRCSSQSGHNTVSWYQQALGQGPQFIFQYYREEENGRGNFPPRFSGLQFPNYSSELNVNALELDDSALYLCASTSGGALYNEQFFGPGTRLTVL.

This clone was seen a handful of times. This chain uses TRBV5-4 with TRBJ2-1, with TRBD2 matching over 8 bases. CDR1 SGHNT and CDR2 YYREEE come from the germline V gene (reference sequence). V dropped 1 base and J dropped 5; count of bases not matched to a gene: 5. This CDR3 contains 15 residues. The CDR3 sequence: CASSLIAGRNNEQFF. The CDR3 bases are TGTGCCAGCAGCTTGATAGCGGGGAGGAACAATGAGCAGTTCTTC.

V is TRBV7-2 and J is TRBJ2-5, with TRBD1 identical over 10 bases. V trimming: 1 base; J trimming: 6 bases; junction bases outside the gene matches: 2. The germline CDR1 and CDR2 sequences are SGHTA and FQGNSA. CDR3 length: 14 amino acids. CDR3 nucleotide sequence: TGTGCCAGCAGCTTAGGACAGGGGGCGAAGACCCAGTACTTC. Protein sequence: CASSLGQGAKTQYF. The variable domain in full, with the rest retrieved from reference TRBV7-2 and TRBJ2-5, is GAGVSQSPSNKVTEKGKDVELRCDPISGHTALYWYRQSLGQGLEFLIYFQGNSAPDKSGLPSDRFSAERTGGSVSTLTIQRTQQEDSAVYLCASSLGQGAKTQYFGPGTRLLVL.

The chain employs TRBV7-9 and TRBJ2-5; TRBD1 agrees at 8 bases. V dropped 4 bases and J dropped 2; count of bases not matched to a gene: 9. This CDR3 comprises 16 residues. Germline V lookup: CDR1 SEHNR, CDR2 FQNEAQ (reference sequence). The DNA of the CDR3 is TGTGCCAGCAGCTCCCAAGGCAGGGGGCTTCAAGAGACCCAGTACTTC. It translates to CASSSQGRGLQETQYF.

J is TRBJ2-7 and V is TRBV30; TRBD2 agrees at 7 bases. The CDR3 length is 12 residues. The germline CDR1 and CDR2 sequences are GTSNPN and SVGIG (reference sequence). Written as DNA, the CDR3 is TGTGCTTGGGAGGGAGGGGCCCACGAGCAGTACTTC. Its protein product is CAWEGGAHEQYF. The full variable domain, with the rest looked up from reference TRBV30 and TRBJ2-7, is SQTIHQWPATLVQPVGSPLSLECTVEGTSNPNLYWYRQAAGRGLQLLFYSVGIGQISSEVPQNLSASRPQDRQFILSSKKLLLSDSGFYLCAWEGGAHEQYFGPGTRLTVT.

The rearrangement uses TRBV7-8 and TRBJ1-2; the match to TRBD1 covers 9 bases. Losses at the gene ends were 1 base for V and 6 bases for J; bases not matched to a gene: 6. Germline CDR1 and CDR2: SGHVS and FQNEAQ. This CDR3 has 15 residues. CDR3 DNA: TGTGCCAGCAGCTTAGGAGGGACAGGGCATAATGGCTACACCTTC. Translating it yields CASSLGGTGHNGYTF.

This clone was observed a handful of times. The chain carries TRBV19 and TRBJ2-2; TRBD2 aligns across 10 bases. Trimming at V came to 6 bases and at J to 4 bases, leaving 2 bases not matched to a gene. The germline V gene encodes CDR1 LNHDA and CDR2 SQIVND (reference sequence). The CDR3 is 14 amino acids. The CDR3 protein is CASRSSGGTGELFF. The CDR3 DNA follows: TGTGCCAGTAGATCTAGCGGGGGCACCGGGGAGCTGTTTTTT.

The V and J genes are TRBV27 and TRBJ1-5, with 7 bases identical to TRBD1. V trimming: 8 bases; J trimming: 3 bases; junction bases outside the gene matches: 4. Germline V gene lookup returns CDR1 MNHEY and CDR2 SMNVEV (reference sequence). The length of the CDR3 is 13 residues. The CDR3 coding sequence is TGTGCCAGCCGGGACAGCCTCAATCAGCCCCAGCATTTT. Amino acids: CASRDSLNQPQHF.

The chain employs TRBV11-2 and TRBJ2-1, with D perhaps TRBD2 (7 bases). From germline, CDR1 is SGHAT and CDR2 FQNNGV. This CDR3 has 17 amino acids. Trimming left V 5 bases short and J 0 bases short, with 17 bases between. CDR3 DNA sequence: TGTGCCAGCAGCCGGGGGGCGGGGTTCAGCTCCTACAATGAGCAGTTCTTC. Its translation is CASSRGAGFSSYNEQFF.

This clone is a singleton in its sample. The chain employs TRBV4-3 and TRBJ1-2, with 8 bases identical to TRBD1. Germline V gives CDR1 LGHNA, CDR2 YSLEER. This CDR3 comprises 17 residues. V was clipped by 4 bases and J by 6 bases; unmatched bases: 16. CDR3 bases: TGCGCCAGCAGCCTAAGACAGGGGAGACTTGGGCTTCATGGCTACACCTTC. It specifies CASSLRQGRLGLHGYTF.

The chain links TRBV27 to TRBJ1-5; D gene unclear. The germline V and J ends were trimmed by 3 bases and 6 bases, with 6 bases remaining between them. This CDR3 has 12 residues. Germline V lookup: CDR1 MNHEY, CDR2 SMNVEV (reference sequence). For the CDR3, the DNA is TGTGCCAGCAGTTTTGCAGGTCAGCCCCAGCATTTT. Protein sequence: CASSFAGQPQHF.

The chain carries TRBV7-9 and TRBJ2-5; the D gene is possibly TRBD1 (5 bases). CDR1 is SEHNR and CDR2 is FQNEAQ in the germline V gene (reference sequence). This CDR3 contains 13 residues. V lost 0 bases, J lost 5 bases, and 7 bases lay in between. In nucleotides, the CDR3 is TGTGCCAGCAGCTTAGCGGGGCCGGAGACCCAGTACTTC. Amino acid sequence: CASSLAGPETQYF.

In DNA, the CDR3 is TGCGCCAGCAGTGAACCGATACAGGTTCAAGAGACCCAGTACTTC. The encoded protein is CASSEPIQVQETQYF. The rearrangement uses TRBV10-2 and TRBJ2-5, with D tentatively TRBD1 (5 bases). V lost 3 bases, J lost 2 bases, and 13 bases lay in between. Germline V gene data show CDR1 as WSHSY and CDR2 as SAAADI. There are 15 residues in the CDR3.